This is a list of T cell receptor beta chains from one sample in a study of T-cell reconstitution after alpha-beta-depleted transplantation in children. TCRdb fed the PCR reads into MiXCR, producing one record per CDR3 protein. Counted here are about 110,000 distinct CDR3 sequences, approximately 6.9% occurring once; the ten biggest clones make up 23%. The sequencing used PBMCs, mostly from graft donor cells, collected 360 days after TCRalphabeta/CD19-depleted stem cell transplant. These receptor sequences come from a male patient aged 2 to 9 who had a stem cell transplant for acute lymphoblastic leukemia, so the T cells may come from the graft donor. The CDR3 runs from the conserved cysteine through the conserved F or W. Fields, in order: D gene, CDR3 length, clone size, J gene, V gene, CDR3 DNA, CDR3 protein. D genes are given only for firm matches. Expanded clones get a size class; other rows say once, few or many, or leave the size out.

>.|15|few|TRBJ2-5|TRBV20-1
TGCAGTGCTAGACCCCCTCGGGAGTGGCAAGAGACCCAGTACTTC
CSARPPREWQETQYF
>.|15|many|TRBJ1-2|TRBV28
TGTGCCAGCAGCCTCGGGATGAGGGCGCAACATGGCTACACCTTC
CASSLGMRAQHGYTF
>TRBD2|17|few|TRBJ2-1|TRBV3-1
TGTGCCAGCAGCCAAGGTCCTAGCGGGAGGGCCCCCAATGAGCAGTTCTTC
CASSQGPSGRAPNEQFF
>.|15|many|TRBJ2-3|TRBV10-1
TGCGCCAGCAGTGATTCCGCCCCCCAATGGGATACGCAGTATTTT
CASSDSAPQWDTQYF
>.|13|few|TRBJ2-2|TRBV9
TGTGCCAGCTCCTCAGGGCCCACCGGGGAGCTGTTTTTT
CASSSGPTGELFF
>TRBD2|17|.|TRBJ2-1|TRBV4-1
TGCGCCAGCAGCCAAGCAATACGACTAGCGGGACAAAATGAGCAGTTCTTC
CASSQAIRLAGQNEQFF
>TRBD2|15|many|TRBJ2-7|TRBV10-3
TGTGCCATCATGGGGGCGGCGGGAGGGTCCTACGAGCAGTACTTC
CAIMGAAGGSYEQYF
>.|15|.|TRBJ1-1|TRBV9
TGTGCCAGCAGCGACCCCAGTATGTGGGACACTGAAGCTTTCTTT
CASSDPSMWDTEAFF
>.|12|few|TRBJ2-7|TRBV5-1
TGCGCCAGCAGCTTCTCAGGGGACGAGCAGTACTTC
CASSFSGDEQYF
>.|13|many|TRBJ1-1|TRBV5-5
TGTGCCAGCACCCCACCCGGGACACGTGAAGCTTTCTTT
CASTPPGTREAFF
>TRBD2|15|many|TRBJ2-3|TRBV9
TGTGCCAGCAGCCCACGGACTAGCCAAACAGATACGCAGTATTTT
CASSPRTSQTDTQYF
>TRBD1|18|many|TRBJ2-7|TRBV6-5
TGTGCCAGCAGTTACTCCACACCGGGGACAGGAAATTTTTACGAGCAGTACTTC
CASSYSTPGTGNFYEQYF
>.|12|.|TRBJ2-5|TRBV11-2
TGTGCCAGCAGCTTCAGTGGTGAGACCCAGTACTTC
CASSFSGETQYF
>TRBD1|15|many|TRBJ2-3|TRBV7-2
TGTGCCAGCAGCTTGGGGACAGGGGGCGCAGATACGCAGTATTTT
CASSLGTGGADTQYF
>TRBD1|16|.|TRBJ2-3|TRBV7-2
TGTGCCAGCAGCTTAGGCGGGACAGGGGCAACAGATACGCAGTATTTT
CASSLGGTGATDTQYF
>.|12|.|TRBJ1-4|TRBV7-9
TGTGCCAGCAGCTTAGGAAATGAAAAACTGTTTTTT
CASSLGNEKLFF
>.|15|.|TRBJ1-1|TRBV24-1
TGTGCCACCAGTGATGGTCCGGGAGCCGGAACTGAAGCTTTCTTT
CATSDGPGAGTEAFF
>TRBD2|12|few|TRBJ2-1|TRBV27
TGTGCCAGCAGGGGACTAGCGCCTCCCGAGTTCTTC
CASRGLAPPEFF
>TRBD1|15|once|TRBJ2-2|TRBV28
TGTGCCAGCAGTTATTTAGGGGGCGAGACCGGGGAGCTGTTTTTT
CASSYLGGETGELFF
>TRBD2|13|many|TRBJ2-3|TRBV27
TGTGCCAGCACTCGGGGGAGCGGGGGTACGCAGTATTTT
CASTRGSGGTQYF
>.|17|many|TRBJ2-3|TRBV5-1
TGCGCCAGCAGTTTTGTACCGGGACAACCCAGCACAGATACGCAGTATTTT
CASSFVPGQPSTDTQYF
>.|13|many|TRBJ2-7|TRBV5-1
TGCGCCAGCAGCTTGGCCACGGCTAGGGAGCAGTACTTC
CASSLATAREQYF
>.|15|many|TRBJ2-7|TRBV4-3
TGCGCCAGCAGCCCCTACACAGGGGGGGTCTACGAGCAGTACTTC
CASSPYTGGVYEQYF
>.|11|many|TRBJ2-7|TRBV12-3/TRBV12-4
TGTGCCAGCAAGGGTACCTACGAGCAGTACTTC
CASKGTYEQYF
>TRBD2|16|few|TRBJ2-7|TRBV2
TGTGCCAGCAGTGAAGTACTAGCGGGGGCCACCTACGAGCAGTACTTC
CASSEVLAGATYEQYF
>.|15|.|TRBJ1-5|TRBV27
TGTGCCAGCAGTTTAAGGAGGGGTAGCAATCAGCCCCAGCATTTT
CASSLRRGSNQPQHF
>.|16|many|TRBJ1-5|TRBV11-2
TGTGCCAGCAGCTTAGAATCTCGGGGCCTCAATCAGCCCCAGCATTTT
CASSLESRGLNQPQHF
>.|13|.|TRBJ1-2|TRBV28
TGTGCCAGCAGTTTAGACAGCCTCTATGGCTACACCTTC
CASSLDSLYGYTF
>TRBD1|17|few|TRBJ2-2|TRBV7-9
TGTGCCAGCAGCTTAGTTGGCAGGGGGCTCGGCACCGGGGAGCTGTTTTTT
CASSLVGRGLGTGELFF
>TRBD1|15|many|TRBJ1-1|TRBV15
TGTGCCACCAGCAGAGATAGGCCAGGGGGCCCTGAAGCTTTCTTT
CATSRDRPGGPEAFF
>.|11|many|TRBJ2-1|TRBV29-1
TGCAGCGTTGCTCTCTACAATGAGCAGTTCTTC
CSVALYNEQFF
>TRBD2|13|many|TRBJ2-1|TRBV27
TGTGCCAGCAGTTCGGGACTAGCGAATGAGCAGTTCTTC
CASSSGLANEQFF
>.|12|many|TRBJ2-7|TRBV5-1
TGCGCCAGCAGCCCCGGACATTACGAGCAGTACTTC
CASSPGHYEQYF
>.|18|many|TRBJ2-2|TRBV5-6
TGTGCCAGCAGCTCCATGACTATGGGAGCCACTTTCACCGGGGAGCTGTTTTTT
CASSSMTMGATFTGELFF
>.|10|many|TRBJ1-1|TRBV20-1
TGCAGTGCTAGAGACACTGAAGCTTTCTTT
CSARDTEAFF
>TRBD2|14|many|TRBJ2-7|TRBV7-8
TGTGCCAGCGGCTCACTAGCGGGGGAACACGAGCAGTACTTC
CASGSLAGEHEQYF
>.|15|many|TRBJ2-4|TRBV12-3/TRBV12-4
TGTGCCAGCAGTCTACAGGAGCTAGCCAAAAACATTCAGTACTTC
CASSLQELAKNIQYF
>TRBD1|15|few|TRBJ1-2|TRBV7-6
TGTGCCAGCAGCTTCGAGACCAGGGGGCTCCATGGCTACACCTTC
CASSFETRGLHGYTF
>.|16|many|TRBJ2-3|TRBV7-8
TGTGCCAGCAGCTCCCGGGACTTCATAGGCACAGATACGCAGTATTTT
CASSSRDFIGTDTQYF
>.|13|many|TRBJ2-7|TRBV29-1
TGCAGCGTTGAATTTCGGGACGCCTACGAGCAGTACTTC
CSVEFRDAYEQYF
>.|13|.|TRBJ2-2|TRBV7-7
TGTGCCAGCAGCCCCTCGGGGGATAGGGAGCTGTTTTTT
CASSPSGDRELFF
>.|15|many|TRBJ2-5|TRBV20-1
TGCAGTGCCAGGGGGGGCGGCGCGACCCAAGAGACCCAGTACTTC
CSARGGGATQETQYF
>.|14|few|TRBJ1-2|TRBV6-1
TGTGCCAGCTCCCGGAGGCTGTTAAACTATGGCTACACCTTC
CASSRRLLNYGYTF
>.|15|.|TRBJ2-7|TRBV15
TGTGCCACCAGCAGTGAAAGAGGCGACAACTACGAGCAGTACTTC
CATSSERGDNYEQYF
>.|16|many|TRBJ2-7|TRBV7-9
TGTGCCAGCAGTGCCCCCGGGACATACAGCTCCTACGAGCAGTACTTC
CASSAPGTYSSYEQYF
>.|14|many|TRBJ2-2|TRBV14
TGTGCCAGCAGCCAAGGGAACAGCACCGGGGAGCTGTTTTTT
CASSQGNSTGELFF
>TRBD2|17|few|TRBJ2-1|TRBV7-2
TGTGCCAGCAGCACGACTAGCGGGGGCCGAAGGGGGAATGAGCAGTTCTTC
CASSTTSGGRRGNEQFF
>.|10|.|TRBJ2-5|TRBV20-1
TGCAGGGCAGAGAGAGAGACCCAGTACTTC
CRAERETQYF